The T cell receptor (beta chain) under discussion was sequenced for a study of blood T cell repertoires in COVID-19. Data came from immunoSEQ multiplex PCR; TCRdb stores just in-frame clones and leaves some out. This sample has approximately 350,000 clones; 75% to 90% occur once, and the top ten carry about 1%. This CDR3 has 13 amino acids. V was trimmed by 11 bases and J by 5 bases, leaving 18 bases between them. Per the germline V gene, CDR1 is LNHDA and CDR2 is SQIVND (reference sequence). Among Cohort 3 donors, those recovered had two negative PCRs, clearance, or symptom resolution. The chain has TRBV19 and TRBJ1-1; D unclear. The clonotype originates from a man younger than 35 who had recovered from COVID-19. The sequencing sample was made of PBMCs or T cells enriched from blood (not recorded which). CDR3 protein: CASHGRGWTEAFF. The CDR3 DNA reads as TGTGCCTCCCACGGTCGGGGTTGGACTGAAGCTTTCTTT.